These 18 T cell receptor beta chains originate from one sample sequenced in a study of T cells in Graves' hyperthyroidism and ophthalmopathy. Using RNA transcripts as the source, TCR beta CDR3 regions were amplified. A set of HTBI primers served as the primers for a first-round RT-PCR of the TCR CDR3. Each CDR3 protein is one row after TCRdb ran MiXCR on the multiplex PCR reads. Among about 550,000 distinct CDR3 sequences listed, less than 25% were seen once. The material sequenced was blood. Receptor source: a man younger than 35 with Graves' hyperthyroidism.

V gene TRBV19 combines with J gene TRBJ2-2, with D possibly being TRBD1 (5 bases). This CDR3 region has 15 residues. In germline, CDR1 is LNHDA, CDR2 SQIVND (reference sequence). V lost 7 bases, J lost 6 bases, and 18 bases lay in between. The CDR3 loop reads CASNPTDWVPGELFF. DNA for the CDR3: TGTGCCAGTAACCCGACAGATTGGGTGCCCGGGGAGCTGTTTTTT.

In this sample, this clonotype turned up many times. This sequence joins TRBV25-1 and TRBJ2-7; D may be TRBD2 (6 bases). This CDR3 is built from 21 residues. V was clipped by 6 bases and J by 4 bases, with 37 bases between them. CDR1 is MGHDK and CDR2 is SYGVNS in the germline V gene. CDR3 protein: CASRPGGILNPTGTNMYEQYF. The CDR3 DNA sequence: TGTGCCAGCAGACCTGGGGGGATACTAAACCCGACCGGGACGAATATGTACGAGCAGTACTTC.

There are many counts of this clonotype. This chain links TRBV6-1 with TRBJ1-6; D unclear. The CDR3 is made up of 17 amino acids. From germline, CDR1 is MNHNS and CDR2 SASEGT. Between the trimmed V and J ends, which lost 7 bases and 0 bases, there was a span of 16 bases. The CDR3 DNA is TGTGCCAGCAATCACAAAGGGCGGAACTCCTATAATTCACCCCTCCACTTT. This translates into CASNHKGRNSYNSPLHF.

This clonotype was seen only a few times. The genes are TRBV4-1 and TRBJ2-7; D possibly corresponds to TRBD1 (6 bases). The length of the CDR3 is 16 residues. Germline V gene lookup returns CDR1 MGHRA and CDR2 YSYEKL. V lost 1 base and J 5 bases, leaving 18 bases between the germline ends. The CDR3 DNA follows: TGCGCCAGCAGCCAAGTAGGGGGACGGTCGGGCCACGAGCAGTACTTC. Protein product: CASSQVGGRSGHEQYF.

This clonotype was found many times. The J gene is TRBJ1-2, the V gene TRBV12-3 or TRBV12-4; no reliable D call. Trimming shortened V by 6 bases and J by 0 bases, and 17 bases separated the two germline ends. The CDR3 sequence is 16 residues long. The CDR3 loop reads CASSVQFGLANYGYTF. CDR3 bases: TGTGCCAGCAGCGTGCAGTTTGGGCTAGCTAACTATGGCTACACCTTC.

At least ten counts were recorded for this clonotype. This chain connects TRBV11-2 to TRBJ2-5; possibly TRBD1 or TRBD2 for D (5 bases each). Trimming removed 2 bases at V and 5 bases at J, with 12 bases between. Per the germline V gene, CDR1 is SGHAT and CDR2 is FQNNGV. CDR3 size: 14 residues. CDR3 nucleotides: TGTGCCAGCAGCTTACTCTTAGGGGAGGAGACCCAGTACTTC. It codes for CASSLLLGEETQYF.

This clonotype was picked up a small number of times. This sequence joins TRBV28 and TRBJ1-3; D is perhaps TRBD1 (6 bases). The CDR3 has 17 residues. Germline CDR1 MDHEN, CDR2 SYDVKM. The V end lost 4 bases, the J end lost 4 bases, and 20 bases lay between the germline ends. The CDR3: CASSSLSGVARGNTIYF. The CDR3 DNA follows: TGTGCCAGCAGTTCCCTATCAGGGGTGGCTCGGGGAAACACCATATATTTT.

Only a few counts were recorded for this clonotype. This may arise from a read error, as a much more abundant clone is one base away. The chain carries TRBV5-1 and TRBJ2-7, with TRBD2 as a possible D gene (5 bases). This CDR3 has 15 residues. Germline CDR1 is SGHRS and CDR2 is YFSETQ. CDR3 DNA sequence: TGCGCCGGCAGCCCGCAGAGGGTTGGGAACGACGAGCAGTACTTC. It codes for CAGSPQRVGNDEQYF.

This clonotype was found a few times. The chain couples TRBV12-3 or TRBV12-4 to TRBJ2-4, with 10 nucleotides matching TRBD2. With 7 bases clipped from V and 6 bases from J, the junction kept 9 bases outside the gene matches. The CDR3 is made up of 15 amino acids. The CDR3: CASKEREGQGNIQYF. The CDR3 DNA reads TGTGCCAGCAAGGAGCGGGAGGGCCAGGGAAACATTCAGTACTTC.

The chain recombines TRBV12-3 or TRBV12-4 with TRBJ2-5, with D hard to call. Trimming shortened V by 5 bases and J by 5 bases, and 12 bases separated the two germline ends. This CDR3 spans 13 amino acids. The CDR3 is CASSQNLAETQYF. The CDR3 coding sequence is TGTGCCAGCAGTCAGAATCTTGCCGAGACCCAGTACTTC.

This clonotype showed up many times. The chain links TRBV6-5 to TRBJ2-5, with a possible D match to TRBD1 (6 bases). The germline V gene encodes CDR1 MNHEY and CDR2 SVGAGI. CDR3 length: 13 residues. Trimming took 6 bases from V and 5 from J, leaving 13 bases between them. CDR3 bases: TGTGCCAGCAGGGGTTACAGGGCCGAGACCCAGTACTTC. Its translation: CASRGYRAETQYF.

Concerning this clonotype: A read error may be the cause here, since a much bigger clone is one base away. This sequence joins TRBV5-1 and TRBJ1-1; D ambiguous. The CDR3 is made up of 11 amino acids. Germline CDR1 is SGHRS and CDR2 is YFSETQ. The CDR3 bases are TGCGCCAGCAGCTTCGGGGTGGAAGCTTGCTTT. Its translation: CASSFGVEACF.

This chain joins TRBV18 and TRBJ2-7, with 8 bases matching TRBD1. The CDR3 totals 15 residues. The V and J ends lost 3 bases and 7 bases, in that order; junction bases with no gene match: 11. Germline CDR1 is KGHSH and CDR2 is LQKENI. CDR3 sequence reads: CASSPLDRGRGEQYF. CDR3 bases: TGTGCCAGCTCACCTCTTGACAGGGGTCGGGGAGAGCAGTACTTC.

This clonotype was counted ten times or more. The CDR3 DNA follows: TGTGCCAGCAGCTATAGGGTAGGACAGATGAACACTGAAGCTTTCTTT. Protein: CASSYRVGQMNTEAFF. The chain recombines TRBV11-2 with TRBJ1-1, with D perhaps TRBD1 (6 bases). Germline lookup yields CDR1 SGHAT and CDR2 FQNNGV. The germline V and J ends were trimmed by 4 bases and 0 bases, with 15 bases remaining between them. This CDR3 comprises 16 residues.

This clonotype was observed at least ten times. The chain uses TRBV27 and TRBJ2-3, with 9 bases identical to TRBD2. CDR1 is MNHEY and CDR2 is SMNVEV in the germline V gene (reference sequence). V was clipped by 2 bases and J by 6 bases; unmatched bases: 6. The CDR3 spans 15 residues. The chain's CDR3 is CASSLRLAAFDTQYF. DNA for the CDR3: TGTGCCAGCAGTTTACGACTAGCGGCCTTTGATACGCAGTATTTT.

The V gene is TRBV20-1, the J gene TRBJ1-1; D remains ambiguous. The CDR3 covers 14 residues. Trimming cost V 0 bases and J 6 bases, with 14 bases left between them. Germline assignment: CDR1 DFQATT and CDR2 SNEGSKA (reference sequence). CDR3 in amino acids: CSARDGVTQSEAFF. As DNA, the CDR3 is TGCAGTGCTAGAGATGGGGTAACACAGTCTGAAGCTTTCTTT.

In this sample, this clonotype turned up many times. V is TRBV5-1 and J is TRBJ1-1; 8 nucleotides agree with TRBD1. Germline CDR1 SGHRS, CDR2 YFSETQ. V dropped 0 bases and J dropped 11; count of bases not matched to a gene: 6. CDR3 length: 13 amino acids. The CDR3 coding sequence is TGCGCCAGCAGCTTGGGAGACAGGGGCGCCGCTTTCTTT. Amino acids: CASSLGDRGAAFF.

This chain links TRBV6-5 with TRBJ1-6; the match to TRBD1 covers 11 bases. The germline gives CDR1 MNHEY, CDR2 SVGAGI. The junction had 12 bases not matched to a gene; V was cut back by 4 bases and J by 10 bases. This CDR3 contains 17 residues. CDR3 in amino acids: CASSSGQGAPKWSPLHF. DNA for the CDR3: TGTGCCAGCAGTTCAGGACAGGGGGCCCCGAAATGGTCACCCCTCCACTTT.